One sample yielded the 5 T cell receptor beta chains listed below, sequenced in a study of response to subunit inactivated influenza vaccine. TCRdb analysed the RT-PCR reads with MiXCR anew, one entry per CDR3 protein. The sample lists about 800,000 distinct CDR3 sequences, 21% occurring once. The specimen was PBMCs from blood, collected more than 4 days after vaccination. The receptors were sampled from a man aged 45-65 years who received an inactivated influenza vaccine.

This sequence joins TRBV12-3 or TRBV12-4 and TRBJ2-7; weak D call: TRBD1 (6 bases). V was pared by 6 bases and J by 9 bases, with 24 bases between. This CDR3 is 15 amino acids long. CDR3 amino acids: CASRRRGDSYEGQYF. The CDR3 coding sequence is TGTGCCAGCAGGCGCAGGGGAGACTCCTACGAAGGGCAGTACTTC.

This clonotype has a count of ten or more. This chain joins TRBV20-1 and TRBJ1-5; D is perhaps TRBD1 (6 bases). V dropped 5 bases and J dropped 1 base, with 12 bases sitting between them. The CDR3 has 14 amino acids. Germline V gene sequence: CDR1 DFQATT, CDR2 SNEGSKA (reference sequence). The CDR3 reads CSADARGSNQPQHF. In nucleotides, the CDR3 is TGCAGTGCTGACGCCAGGGGAAGCAATCAGCCCCAGCATTTT.

As for this clonotype: This may stem from a read error, because a much larger clone lies one nucleotide away. This chain links TRBV14 with TRBJ2-2, with D hard to call. V gave up 6 bases and J gave up 2 bases, with 7 bases separating them. Per the germline V gene, CDR1 is SGHDN and CDR2 is FVKESK. This CDR3 region has 13 residues. The DNA for the CDR3 is TGTGCCAGCAGTACCTTTAACACCGGGGAGCTGTTTTTT. Amino acids: CASSTFNTGELFF. Combining the CDR3 with reference TRBV14 and TRBJ2-2 gives the whole variable domain EAGVTQFPSHSVIEKGQTVTLRCDPISGHDNLYWYRRVMGKEIKFLLHFVKESKQDESGMPNNRFLAERTGGTYSTLKVQPAELEDSGVYFCASSTFNTGELFFGEGSRLTVL.

V gene TRBV10-2 combines with J gene TRBJ2-5; 10 bases are shared with TRBD2. The CDR3 totals 14 residues. With 6 bases clipped from V and 3 bases from J, the junction kept 4 bases outside the gene matches. Germline V lookup: CDR1 WSHSY, CDR2 SAAADI. CDR3 region: CASRDSGGKETQYF. For the CDR3, the DNA is TGCGCCAGCAGAGATAGCGGGGGGAAAGAGACCCAGTACTTC.

This clonotype was recorded at least ten times. The chain combines TRBV11-3 with TRBJ2-3, with D unclear. CDR3 length: 12 residues. Trimming removed 5 bases from V and 7 bases from J, with 10 bases in between. The germline gives CDR1 SGHNT, CDR2 YENEEA. CDR3 region: CASSANLNTQYF. As DNA, the CDR3 is TGTGCCAGCAGCGCCAACTTAAATACGCAGTATTTT.